The 18 T cell receptor beta chains below come from one sample, sequenced in a study of T cell responses to AZD1222 COVID-19 vaccine. TCRdb's copy holds only in-frame clones and misses some; the assay was immunoSEQ multiplex PCR. The repertoire holds 40,000 to 55,000 clones, about 90% seen once, with approximately 35% in the top ten. Material: peripheral blood, obtained 28 days after the second AZD1222 dose. Source of these receptors: an adult who received the AZD1222 COVID-19 vaccine.

This sequence joins TRBV5-1 and TRBJ1-2, with D uncertain. Trimming removed 0 bases at V and 0 bases at J, with 9 bases between. The germline V gene encodes CDR1 SGHRS and CDR2 YFSETQ. The CDR3 length is 15 residues. The CDR3 DNA sequence: TGCGCCAGCAGCTTGGGAGGTCTTTCTAACTATGGCTACACCTTC. This translates into CASSLGGLSNYGYTF.

The V and J genes are TRBV6-5 and TRBJ1-6; no definite D call. The germline CDR1 and CDR2 sequences are MNHEY and SVGAGI. The CDR3 spans 13 residues. V was shortened by 6 bases and J by 7 bases, with 10 bases between the two germline ends. The CDR3: CASSPRRNSPLHF. DNA of the CDR3: TGTGCCAGCAGCCCGCGTCGGAATTCACCCCTCCACTTT.

The chain uses TRBV11-2 and TRBJ2-1; possibly TRBD1 for D (5 bases). Trimming removed 1 base from V and 10 bases from J, with 8 bases in between. CDR1 is SGHAT, CDR2 FQNNGV, per germline. CDR3 length: 12 residues. The CDR3 DNA sequence: TGTGCCAGCAGCTTAGTAAACAGGGAGCAGTTCTTC. This codes for CASSLVNREQFF.

The V gene is TRBV11-2, the J gene TRBJ1-2; D gene uncertain. Trimming removed 1 base from V and 0 bases from J, with 15 bases in between. The CDR3 contains 17 residues. The germline gives CDR1 SGHAT, CDR2 FQNNGV. In DNA form, the CDR3 reads TGTGCCAGCAGCTTAGGTGCGCAGACCCTCACTAACTATGGCTACACCTTC. As protein: CASSLGAQTLTNYGYTF.

V usage is TRBV9 and J usage is TRBJ2-2, with D unclear. Germline values: CDR1 SGDLS, CDR2 YYNGEE. V was shortened by 0 bases and J by 0 bases, with 9 bases between the two germline ends. The CDR3 covers 16 residues. The CDR3 region is CASSVVTDPNTGELFF. In nucleotides, the CDR3 is TGTGCCAGCAGCGTAGTGACGGACCCGAACACCGGGGAGCTGTTTTTT.

The V gene is TRBV2, the J gene TRBJ2-2; no clear D. V lost 6 bases to trimming and J lost 3 bases, with 11 bases between them. The CDR3 loop spans 14 amino acids. The germline V gene encodes CDR1 SNHLY and CDR2 FYNNEI. CDR3 sequence: CASRVGADTGELFF. CDR3 DNA sequence: TGTGCCAGCAGGGTGGGCGCGGACACCGGGGAGCTGTTTTTT.

The V gene is TRBV7-2, the J gene TRBJ1-2; no reliable D call. CDR3 length: 15 residues. Trimming took off 1 base at V and 0 bases at J, with 9 bases between the two ends. CDR1 and CDR2 from the germline V gene are SGHTA and FQGNSA. CDR3 sequence reads: CASSLVPDPNYGYTF. The CDR3, as DNA: TGTGCCAGCAGCTTAGTTCCCGACCCTAACTATGGCTACACCTTC.

V gene TRBV28 combines with J gene TRBJ1-3; D unresolved. The germline CDR1 and CDR2 sequences are MDHEN and SYDVKM. The CDR3 runs to 14 residues. Trimming removed 5 bases from V and 4 bases from J, with 12 bases in between. The CDR3: CASSTGFSGNTIYF. The CDR3 DNA sequence: TGTGCCAGCAGTACGGGTTTCTCAGGAAACACCATATATTTT.

The chain carries TRBV2 and TRBJ1-1, with D maybe TRBD1 (5 bases). The length of the CDR3 is 13 residues. The germline V gene encodes CDR1 SNHLY and CDR2 FYNNEI. V was trimmed by 5 bases and J by 5 bases, leaving 12 bases between them. The CDR3 loop is CASSPQGRTEAFF. The CDR3 bases are TGTGCCAGCAGTCCCCAGGGAAGGACTGAAGCTTTCTTT.

This sequence joins TRBV19 and TRBJ2-3; D is unresolved. The germline CDR1 and CDR2 sequences are LNHDA and SQIVND (reference sequence). This CDR3 has 13 residues. V lost 1 base, J lost 4 bases, and 6 bases lay in between. CDR3 residues: CASSIAVADTQYF. The DNA for the CDR3 is TGTGCCAGTAGTATAGCGGTCGCAGATACGCAGTATTTT.

Here the CDR3 DNA reads TGTGCCAGTAGTTCCTCCGGGATTCAGCCCCAGCATTTT. This translates into CASSSSGIQPQHF. The chain is built from TRBV19 and TRBJ1-5; no reliable D call. The V and J ends lost 5 bases and 6 bases respectively, with 11 bases between them. Germline CDR1 and CDR2: LNHDA and SQIVND (reference sequence). This CDR3 has 13 amino acids. Full variable domain (rest looked up from reference TRBV19 and TRBJ1-5): DGGITQSPKYLFRKEGQNVTLSCEQNLNHDAMYWYRQDPGQGLRLIYYSQIVNDFQKGDIAEGYSVSREKKESFPLTVTSAQKNPTAFYLCASSSSGIQPQHFGDGTRLSIL.

The genes are TRBV29-1 and TRBJ2-7; tentatively, D is TRBD2 (5 bases). The CDR3 loop spans 11 amino acids. V was trimmed by 2 bases and J by 6 bases, leaving 8 bases between them. Looked up from germline, CDR1 is SQVTM and CDR2 is ANQGSEA. CDR3 amino acids: CSVESGVEQYF. CDR3 DNA: TGCAGCGTTGAATCCGGGGTCGAGCAGTACTTC.

V and J are TRBV13 and TRBJ1-1; 7 positions match TRBD1. The trim removed 8 bases at V and 7 bases at J, leaving 16 bases unmatched. CDR3 length: 15 amino acids. Germline V gene data show CDR1 as PRHDT and CDR2 as FYEKMQ (reference sequence). The CDR3, as DNA: TGTGCCAGCCAATCTCAGGGCAGGGGGGCGGATGAAGCTTTCTTT. Its protein is CASQSQGRGADEAFF. The full variable domain, with the rest looked up from reference TRBV13 and TRBJ1-1, is AAGVIQSPRHLIKEKRETATLKCYPIPRHDTVYWYQQGPGQDPQFLISFYEKMQSDKGSIPDRFSAQQFSDYHSELNMSSLELGDSALYFCASQSQGRGADEAFFGQGTRLTVV.

This clone was observed a single time. This chain joins TRBV30 and TRBJ2-7, with D possibly being TRBD1 or TRBD2 (5 bases each). Germline CDR1 GTSNPN, CDR2 SVGIG (reference sequence). The CDR3 totals 16 residues. CDR3 protein: CALGPAGWRVSYEQYF. Written as DNA, the CDR3 is TGTGCGCTGGGGCCGGCAGGGTGGCGGGTCTCCTACGAGCAGTACTTC.

The rearrangement uses TRBV28 and TRBJ1-2, with 7 bases lining up with TRBD1. With V trimmed by 6 bases and J by 3 bases, 10 bases remained unmatched. Germline V gene sequence: CDR1 MDHEN, CDR2 SYDVKM. The CDR3 totals 15 residues. CDR3 region: CASSPTGWSDYGYTF. The CDR3 nucleotides are TGTGCCAGCAGCCCGACAGGGTGGTCTGACTATGGCTACACCTTC.

The chain employs TRBV5-6 and TRBJ2-2, with a tentative D call TRBD1 (6 bases). The CDR3 contains 15 residues. Germline CDR1 SGHDT, CDR2 YYEEEE. Trimming pared 0 bases from V and 3 bases from J, leaving 9 bases between. CDR3 sequence reads: CASSLGQVDTGELFF. As DNA, the CDR3 is TGTGCCAGCAGCTTGGGACAGGTGGACACCGGGGAGCTGTTTTTT.

The chain carries TRBV27 and TRBJ1-1; D is unclear. This CDR3 spans 13 amino acids. V gave up 3 bases and J gave up 1 base, with 6 bases separating them. Germline V gene sequence: CDR1 MNHEY, CDR2 SMNVEV (reference sequence). The CDR3 loop is CASSLRGNTEAFF. CDR3 sequence (DNA): TGTGCCAGCAGTTTGCGGGGGAACACTGAAGCTTTCTTT.

The chain joins TRBV2 to TRBJ1-2; D is possibly TRBD1 (6 bases). Germline CDR1 reads SNHLY; CDR2 reads FYNNEI. The CDR3 is 14 residues long. The V and J ends lost 3 bases and 4 bases respectively, with 12 bases between them. Written as DNA, the CDR3 is TGTGCCAGCAGTGAGGTGGCAGGGGCCTATGGCTACACCTTC. Translation gives CASSEVAGAYGYTF.